A single sample is the source of the 6 T cell receptor beta chains below, sequenced in a study of blood T cell repertoires in COVID-19. The method was immunoSEQ multiplex PCR; TCRdb's version includes in-frame clones alone and lacks a portion of them. The table shows 100,000 or so clones, with almost 95% occurring only once. The material sequenced was peripheral blood. Source of these receptors: a man between 45 and 60 years old with active COVID-19.

This clone was counted once. The chain employs TRBV7-9 and TRBJ2-7; D gene uncertain. Deletions cut 3 bases from V and 6 bases from J, with 15 bases between. Per the germline V gene, CDR1 is SEHNR and CDR2 is FQNEAQ (reference sequence). The CDR3 extends over 14 amino acids. CDR3 region: CASSFPVLVSEQYF. In DNA form, the CDR3 reads TGTGCCAGCAGCTTTCCTGTTTTGGTTAGCGAGCAGTACTTC.

The chain carries TRBV30 and TRBJ1-2; no firm D call. The CDR3 consists of 11 residues. CDR1 is GTSNPN, CDR2 SVGIG, per germline (reference sequence). V dropped 1 base and J dropped 4 bases, with 4 bases sitting between them. The CDR3 region is CAWSAGYGYTF. In DNA form, the CDR3 reads TGTGCCTGGAGTGCGGGCTATGGCTACACCTTC.

The chain uses TRBV28 and TRBJ1-2; 7 bases are shared with TRBD1. Trimming at V came to 7 bases and at J to 4 bases, leaving 9 bases not matched to a gene. Germline V lookup: CDR1 MDHEN, CDR2 SYDVKM. This CDR3 comprises 14 residues. The CDR3 here is CASTPPGQVYGYTF. CDR3 sequence (DNA): TGTGCCAGCACCCCTCCAGGACAGGTCTATGGCTACACCTTC.

The chain combines TRBV28 with TRBJ2-3; unclear D gene. The CDR3 sequence is 16 residues long. The V gene lost 2 bases and the J gene lost 0 bases, with 12 bases spanning the gap. Per the germline V gene, CDR1 is MDHEN and CDR2 is SYDVKM. The CDR3 loop is CASSLGPEQSTDTQYF. In nucleotides, the CDR3 is TGTGCCAGCAGTTTAGGGCCCGAACAGAGCACAGATACGCAGTATTTT.

The chain uses TRBV6-2 or TRBV6-3 and TRBJ2-5, with 8 bases that match TRBD2. The germline V gene encodes CDR1 MNHEY and CDR2 SVGEGT. Losses at the gene ends were 0 bases for V and 5 bases for J; bases not matched to a gene: 8. The CDR3 is made up of 16 amino acids. The CDR3 region has the DNA TGTGCCAGCAGTTACTCGGGGCGGGAGGCCGTGGAGACCCAGTACTTC. Encoded protein: CASSYSGREAVETQYF.

V is TRBV10-2 and J is TRBJ2-7, with 10 bases aligning to TRBD2. Looked up from germline, CDR1 is WSHSY and CDR2 is SAAADI. CDR3 length: 15 residues. Trimming took 7 bases from V and 3 from J; bases not matched to a gene: 9. As DNA, the CDR3 is TGCGCCAGCAAAGATCTAGCGGGAGTTGGCTACGAGCAGTACTTC. Residues: CASKDLAGVGYEQYF.